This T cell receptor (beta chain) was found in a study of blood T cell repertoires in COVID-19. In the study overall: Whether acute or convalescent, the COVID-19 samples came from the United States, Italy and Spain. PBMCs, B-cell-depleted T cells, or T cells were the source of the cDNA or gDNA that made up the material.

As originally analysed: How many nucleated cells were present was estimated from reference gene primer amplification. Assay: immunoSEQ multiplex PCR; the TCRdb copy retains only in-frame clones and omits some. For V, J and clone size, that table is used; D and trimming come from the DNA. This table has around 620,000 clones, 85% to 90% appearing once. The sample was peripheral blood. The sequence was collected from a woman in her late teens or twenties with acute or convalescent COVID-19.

The CDR3 nucleotides read TGTGCCAGCACTATAGATCTAGGTAATTTCTACGAGCAGTACTTC. It translates to CASTIDLGNFYEQYF. The genes are TRBV28 and TRBJ2-7, with unresolved D. The germline CDR1 and CDR2 sequences are MDHEN and SYDVKM. This CDR3 has 15 residues. V shed 7 bases and J shed 3 bases, with 19 bases lying between them.